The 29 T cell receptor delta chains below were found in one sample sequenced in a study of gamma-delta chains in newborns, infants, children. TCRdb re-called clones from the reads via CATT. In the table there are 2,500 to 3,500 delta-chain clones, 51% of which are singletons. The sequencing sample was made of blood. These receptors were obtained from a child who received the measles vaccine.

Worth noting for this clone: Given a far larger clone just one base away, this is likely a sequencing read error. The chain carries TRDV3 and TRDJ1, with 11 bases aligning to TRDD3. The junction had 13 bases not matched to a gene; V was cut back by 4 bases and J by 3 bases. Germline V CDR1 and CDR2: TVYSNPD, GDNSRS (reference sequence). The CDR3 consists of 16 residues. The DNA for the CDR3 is TGTGCCTGCACCCATCTGGGGGATACCATTGCCGATAAACTCATCTTT. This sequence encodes CACTHLGDTIADKLIF.

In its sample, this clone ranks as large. CDR3 sequence: CACDTMGVKYTDKLIF. DNA of the CDR3: TGTGCCTGTGACACCATGGGAGTAAAGTACACCGATAAACTCATCTTT. This chain connects TRDV2 to TRDJ1; D call uncertain. The germline CDR1 and CDR2 sequences are GEAIGNYY and EKD. This CDR3 contains 16 residues. Trimming stripped 0 bases from V and 0 bases from J, with 13 bases between.

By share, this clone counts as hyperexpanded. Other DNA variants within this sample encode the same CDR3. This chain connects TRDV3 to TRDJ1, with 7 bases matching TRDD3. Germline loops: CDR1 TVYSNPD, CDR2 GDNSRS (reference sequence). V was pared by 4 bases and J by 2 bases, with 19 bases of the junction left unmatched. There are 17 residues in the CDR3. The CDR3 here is CASLFGYWGSQTDKLIF. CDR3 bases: TGTGCCTCCCTATTCGGGTACTGGGGATCCCAGACCGATAAACTCATCTTT. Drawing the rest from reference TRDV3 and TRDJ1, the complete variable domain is CDKVTQSSPDQTVASGSEVVLLCTYDTVYSNPDLFWYRIRPDYSFQFVFYGDNSRSEGADFTQGRFSVKHILTQKAFHLVISPVRTEDSATYYCASLFGYWGSQTDKLIFGKGTRVTVEP.

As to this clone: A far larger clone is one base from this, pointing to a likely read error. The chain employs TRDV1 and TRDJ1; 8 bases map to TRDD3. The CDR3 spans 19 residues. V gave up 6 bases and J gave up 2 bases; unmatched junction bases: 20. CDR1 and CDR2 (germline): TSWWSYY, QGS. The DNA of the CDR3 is TGTGCTCTTGGACCACGGAGGTGGGGGATTGTCGTTGGAACCGATAAACTCATCTTT. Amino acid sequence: CALGPRRWGIVVGTDKLIF.

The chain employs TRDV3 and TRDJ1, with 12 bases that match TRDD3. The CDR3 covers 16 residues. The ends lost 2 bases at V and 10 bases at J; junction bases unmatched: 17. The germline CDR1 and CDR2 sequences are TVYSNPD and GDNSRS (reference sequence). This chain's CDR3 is CAFPPYWGIPADGLIF. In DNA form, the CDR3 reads TGTGCCTTTCCCCCGTACTGGGGGATACCGGCCGATGGACTCATCTTT. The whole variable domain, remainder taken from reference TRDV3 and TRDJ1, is CDKVTQSSPDQTVASGSEVVLLCTYDTVYSNPDLFWYRIRPDYSFQFVFYGDNSRSEGADFTQGRFSVKHILTQKAFHLVISPVRTEDSATYYCAFPPYWGIPADGLIFGKGTRVTVEP.

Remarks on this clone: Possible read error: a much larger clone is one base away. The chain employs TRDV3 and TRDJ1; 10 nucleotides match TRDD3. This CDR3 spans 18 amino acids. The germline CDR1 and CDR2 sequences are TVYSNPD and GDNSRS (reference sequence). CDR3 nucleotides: TGTGCCTTTCCTAGGCGCATATTGGGGGGATACGCAACCGATGAACTCATCTTT. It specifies CAFPRRILGGYATDELIF.

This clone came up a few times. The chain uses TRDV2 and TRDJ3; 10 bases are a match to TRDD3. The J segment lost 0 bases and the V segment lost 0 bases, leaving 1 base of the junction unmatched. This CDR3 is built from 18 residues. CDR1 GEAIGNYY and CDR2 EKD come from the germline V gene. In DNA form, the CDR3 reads TGTGCCTGTGACACCCTGGGGGATAGCTCCTGGGACACCCGACAGATGTTTTTC. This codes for CACDTLGDSSWDTRQMFF.

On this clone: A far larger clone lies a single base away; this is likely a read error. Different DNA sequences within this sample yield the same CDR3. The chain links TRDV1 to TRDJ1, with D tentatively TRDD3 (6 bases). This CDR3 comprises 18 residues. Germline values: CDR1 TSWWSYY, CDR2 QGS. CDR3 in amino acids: CALGERLFYWDWADKLIF. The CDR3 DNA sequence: TGTGCTCTTGGGGAACGCCTTTTCTACTGGGATTGGGCCGATAAACTCATCTTC.

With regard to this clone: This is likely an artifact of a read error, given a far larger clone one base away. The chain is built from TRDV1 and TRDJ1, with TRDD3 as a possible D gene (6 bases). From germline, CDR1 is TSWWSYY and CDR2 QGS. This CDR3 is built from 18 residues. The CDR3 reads CAVGERLFYWDWADKLIF. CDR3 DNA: TGTGCTGTTGGGGAACGCCTTTTCTACTGGGATTGGGCCGATAAACTCATCTTT.

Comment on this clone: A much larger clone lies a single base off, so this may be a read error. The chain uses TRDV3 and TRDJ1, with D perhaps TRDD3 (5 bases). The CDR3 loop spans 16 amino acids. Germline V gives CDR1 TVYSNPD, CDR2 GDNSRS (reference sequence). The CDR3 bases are TGTGCCCTTAGCTACGGCTCTGGGTTGTCTACCGATAAACTCATCTTT. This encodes CALSYGSGLSTDKLIF.

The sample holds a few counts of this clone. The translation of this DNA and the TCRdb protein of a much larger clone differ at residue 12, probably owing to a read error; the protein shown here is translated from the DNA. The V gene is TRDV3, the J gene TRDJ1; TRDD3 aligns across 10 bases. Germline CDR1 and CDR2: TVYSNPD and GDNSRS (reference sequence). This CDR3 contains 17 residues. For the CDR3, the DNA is TGTGCTACGACCTTGGGGTACTGGGGGATCGGCAGCGATAAACTCATCTTT. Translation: CATTLGYWGIGSDKLIF.

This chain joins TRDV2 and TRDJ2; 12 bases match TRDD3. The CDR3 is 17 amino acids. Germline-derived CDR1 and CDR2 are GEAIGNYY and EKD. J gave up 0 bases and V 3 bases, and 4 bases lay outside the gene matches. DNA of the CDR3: TGTGCCTGTGACCCTGGGGGATACGAGGCTTTGACAGCACAACTCTTCTTT. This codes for CACDPGGYEALTAQLFF.

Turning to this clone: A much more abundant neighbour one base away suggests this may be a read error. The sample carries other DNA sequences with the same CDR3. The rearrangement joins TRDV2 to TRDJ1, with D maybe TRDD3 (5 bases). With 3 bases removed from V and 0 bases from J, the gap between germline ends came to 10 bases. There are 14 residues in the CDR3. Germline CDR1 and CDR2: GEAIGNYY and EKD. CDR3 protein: CACDSGGYTDKLIF. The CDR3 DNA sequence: TGTGCCTGTGACTCCGGGGGTTACACCGATAAACTCATCTTT.

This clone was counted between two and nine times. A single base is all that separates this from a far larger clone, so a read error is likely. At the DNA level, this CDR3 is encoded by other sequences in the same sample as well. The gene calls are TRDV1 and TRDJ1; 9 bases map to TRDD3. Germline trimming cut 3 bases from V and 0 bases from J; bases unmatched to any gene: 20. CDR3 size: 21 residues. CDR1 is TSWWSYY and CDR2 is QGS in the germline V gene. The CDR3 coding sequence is TGTGCTCTTGGGGAGCGGTTCCATTCCTTAAACTGGGGGACCCACACCGATAAACTCATCTTT. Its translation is CALGERFHSLNWGTHTDKLIF.

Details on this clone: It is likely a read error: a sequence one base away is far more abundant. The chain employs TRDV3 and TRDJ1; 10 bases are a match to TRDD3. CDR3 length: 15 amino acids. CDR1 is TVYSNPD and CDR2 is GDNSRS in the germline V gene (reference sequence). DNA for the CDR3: TGTGCCTGTCGGGGGATACGCGGGCACACCGATAGACTCATCTTT. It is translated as CACRGIRGHTDRLIF.

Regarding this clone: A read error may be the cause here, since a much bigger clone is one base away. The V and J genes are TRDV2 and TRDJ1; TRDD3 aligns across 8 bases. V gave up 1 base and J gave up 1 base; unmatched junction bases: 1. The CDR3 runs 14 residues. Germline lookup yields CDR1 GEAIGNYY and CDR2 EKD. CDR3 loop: CACDTLGGTDKLIF. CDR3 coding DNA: TGTGCCTGTGACACACTGGGGGGCACCGATAAACTCATCTTT.

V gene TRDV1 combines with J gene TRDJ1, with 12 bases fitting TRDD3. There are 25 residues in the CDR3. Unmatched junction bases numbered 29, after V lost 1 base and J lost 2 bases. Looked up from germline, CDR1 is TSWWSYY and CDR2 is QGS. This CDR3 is CALGEPFLRGDVTGGYKVRTDKLIF. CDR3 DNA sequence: TGTGCTCTTGGGGAACCCTTCCTACGAGGAGATGTTACTGGGGGATACAAAGTGAGGACCGATAAACTCATCTTT.

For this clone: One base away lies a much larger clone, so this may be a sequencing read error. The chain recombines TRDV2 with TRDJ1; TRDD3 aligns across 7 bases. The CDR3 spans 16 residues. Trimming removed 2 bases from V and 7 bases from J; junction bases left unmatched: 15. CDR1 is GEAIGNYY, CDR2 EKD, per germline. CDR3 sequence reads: CACDSVLGATRPKLIF. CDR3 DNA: TGTGCCTGTGACAGTGTCCTGGGGGCTACAAGGCCTAAACTCATCTTT.

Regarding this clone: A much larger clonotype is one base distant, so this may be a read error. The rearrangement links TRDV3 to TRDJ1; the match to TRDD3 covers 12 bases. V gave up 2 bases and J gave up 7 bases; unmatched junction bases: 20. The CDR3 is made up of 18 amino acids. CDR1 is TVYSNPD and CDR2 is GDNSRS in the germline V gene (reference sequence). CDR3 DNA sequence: TGTGCCTTTTCTGCTACTACTGGGGGATACCCCGAGTTTGCTAAACTCATCTTT. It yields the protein CAFSATTGGYPEFAKLIF.

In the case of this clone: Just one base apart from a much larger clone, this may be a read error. CDR3 region: CALGESCTVPYWGYGVTAQLFF. In nucleotides, the CDR3 is TGTGCTCTTGGGGAAAGTTGTACAGTCCCTTACTGGGGATACGGAGTGACAGCACAACTCTTCTTT. The rearrangement joins TRDV1 to TRDJ2, with 9 bases aligning to TRDD3. V shed 2 bases, J shed 3 bases, and the junction held 22 bases outside the gene matches. Germline V CDR1 and CDR2: TSWWSYY, QGS. The CDR3 is 22 residues long.

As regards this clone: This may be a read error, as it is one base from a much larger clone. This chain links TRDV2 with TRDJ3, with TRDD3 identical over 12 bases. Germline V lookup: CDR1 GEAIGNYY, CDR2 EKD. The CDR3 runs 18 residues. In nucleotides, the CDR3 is TGTGCCTGGGAGGATTTACTGGGGGATACTTGGGACACCCAACAGATGTTTTTC. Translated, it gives CAWEDLLGDTWDTQQMFF.

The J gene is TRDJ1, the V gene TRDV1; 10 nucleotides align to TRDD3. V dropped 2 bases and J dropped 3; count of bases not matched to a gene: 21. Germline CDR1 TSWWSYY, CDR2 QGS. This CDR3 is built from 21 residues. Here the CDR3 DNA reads TGTGCTCTTGGGGAAGTGGAAGGGTGGCAAGGCTGGGGGATAGAGGCCGATAAACTCATCTTT. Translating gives CALGEVEGWQGWGIEADKLIF.

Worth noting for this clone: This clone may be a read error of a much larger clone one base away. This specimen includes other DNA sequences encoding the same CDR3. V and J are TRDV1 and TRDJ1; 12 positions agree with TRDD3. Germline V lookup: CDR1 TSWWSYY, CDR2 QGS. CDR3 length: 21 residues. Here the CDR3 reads CALGERKYLTGGYSYTDKLIF. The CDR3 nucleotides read TGTGCCCTTGGGGAACGCAAATATCTTACTGGGGGATACTCGTACACCGATAAACTCATCTTT.

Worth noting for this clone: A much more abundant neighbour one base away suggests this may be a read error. Here the CDR3 DNA reads TGTGCTCTTGGGGTACCCATTAACTACGACACCGATAAACTCATCTTT. As protein: CALGVPINYDTDKLIF. The rearrangement uses TRDV1 and TRDJ1; D unclear. This CDR3 comprises 16 residues. The V gene lost 4 bases and the J gene lost 0 bases, with 15 bases spanning the gap. Germline V CDR1 and CDR2: TSWWSYY, QGS.

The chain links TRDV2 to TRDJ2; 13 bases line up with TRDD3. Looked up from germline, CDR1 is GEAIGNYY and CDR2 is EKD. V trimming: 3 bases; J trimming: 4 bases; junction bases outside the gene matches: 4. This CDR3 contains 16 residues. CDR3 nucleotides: TGTGCCTGTGACGTACTGGGGGATACGCGGACAGCACAACTCTTCTTT. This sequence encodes CACDVLGDTRTAQLFF.

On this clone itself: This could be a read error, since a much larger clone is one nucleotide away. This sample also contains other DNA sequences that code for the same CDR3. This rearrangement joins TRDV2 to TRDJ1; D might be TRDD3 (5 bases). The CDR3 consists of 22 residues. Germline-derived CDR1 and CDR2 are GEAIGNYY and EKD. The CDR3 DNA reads TGCGCCTGTGACAGCCTATTCGCTGCCCCCTGGGACCTCAGTTCCGCCTCCCATAAACTCATCTTT. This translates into CACDSLFAAPWDLSSASHKLIF.

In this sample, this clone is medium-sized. CDR3 region: CALGEVYPPFLEYWGDHTDKLIF. The DNA of the CDR3 is TGTGCTCTTGGGGAAGTCTACCCGCCCTTCCTAGAGTACTGGGGGGATCACACCGATAAACTCATCTTT. The rearrangement links TRDV1 to TRDJ1, with D perhaps being TRDD2 or TRDD3 (8 bases each). Germline CDR1 is TSWWSYY and CDR2 is QGS. V was cut by 2 bases and J by 0 bases, with 34 bases left in between. The CDR3 totals 23 residues.

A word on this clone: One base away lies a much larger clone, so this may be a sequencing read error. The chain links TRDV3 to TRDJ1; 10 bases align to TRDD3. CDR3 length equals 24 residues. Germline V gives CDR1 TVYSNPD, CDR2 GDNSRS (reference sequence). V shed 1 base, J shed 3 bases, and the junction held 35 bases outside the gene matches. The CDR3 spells CAFKHGTPIPTTGGCPADSDKLIF. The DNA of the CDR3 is TGTGCCTTTAAACATGGAACCCCTATTCCTACTACTGGGGGATGCCCTGCCGATTCCGATAAACTCATCTTT.

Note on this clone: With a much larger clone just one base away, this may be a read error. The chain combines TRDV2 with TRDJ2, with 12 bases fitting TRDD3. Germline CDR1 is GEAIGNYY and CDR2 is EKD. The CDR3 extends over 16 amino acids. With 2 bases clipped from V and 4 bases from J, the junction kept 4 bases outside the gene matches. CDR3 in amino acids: CACDILGDTSTAQLFF. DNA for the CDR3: TGTGCCTGTGACATACTGGGGGATACTTCGACAGCACAACTCTTCTTT.